This T cell receptor (beta chain) was recovered during a study of blood T cell repertoires in COVID-19. Study-level information: Italy, Spain and the United States were the sources of the convalescent and acute COVID-19 samples. PBMCs, B-cell-depleted T cells, or T cells were the source of the cDNA or gDNA that made up the material.

Germline-derived CDR1 and CDR2 are GTSNPN and SVGIG (reference sequence). With 5 bases clipped from V and 0 bases from J, the junction kept 1 base outside the gene matches. The CDR3 runs to 13 residues. Data came from immunoSEQ multiplex PCR; TCRdb stores just in-frame clones and leaves some out. This table has hundreds of thousands of clones, 85% appearing once. Concerning this clone: This CDR3 is also generated by other DNA sequences in the sample.

The sequence was obtained from a human donor in a cohort sampled during active COVID-19. The chain couples TRBV30 to TRBJ1-1, with TRBD1 identical over 9 bases. The specimen sequenced was peripheral blood. DNA of the CDR3: TGTGCCTGGGACAGGGGGATGAACACTGAAGCTTTCTTT. This gives the protein CAWDRGMNTEAFF.